What follows are 7 T cell receptor beta chains derived from one specimen sequenced in a study of T cell repertoires in cytomegalovirus infection. A single record per CDR3 protein comes from TCRdb applying MiXCR to the reads. The sample shows approximately 750,000 distinct CDR3 sequences, approximately 40% of them seen only once. Sequencing was carried out using PBMCs. The receptor source for this set is a human donor in good health (CMV status not recorded). Some clones in this sample may be carry-over from other donors' samples.

About this clonotype: This likely comes from a read error, as the CDR3 has no conserved phenylalanine or tryptophan at its end. V is TRBV7-2 and J is TRBJ1-6; 7 bases match TRBD1. The CDR3 loop spans 14 amino acids. Losses at the gene ends were 2 bases for V and 5 bases for J; bases not matched to a gene: 0. In germline, CDR1 is SGHTA, CDR2 FQGNSA. For the CDR3, the DNA is TGTGCCAGCAGCTTAAGGGGGCATAATTCACCCCTCCACCTT. Its protein is CASSLRGHNSPLHL.

In its sample, this clonotype was seen a few times. Written as DNA, the CDR3 is TGTGCCAGCAGCTTAGGCGCAGGCCAGGACACCGGGGAGCTGTTTTTT. Translating it yields CASSLGAGQDTGELFF. The chain carries TRBV7-9 and TRBJ2-2; D remains ambiguous. CDR3 size: 16 residues. Germline CDR1 reads SEHNR; CDR2 reads FQNEAQ (reference sequence). Trimming took 1 base from V and 3 from J, leaving 12 bases between them.

J is TRBJ1-1 and V is TRBV11-1; D remains unclear. Germline V gene data show CDR1 as SGHAT and CDR2 as FQDESV (reference sequence). This CDR3 has 16 residues. Trimming pared 4 bases from V and 1 base from J, leaving 16 bases between. CDR3 sequence (DNA): TGTGCCAGCAGCTCCTATGAAATACCAAGGAACACTGAAGCTTTCTTT. It specifies CASSSYEIPRNTEAFF.

The chain uses TRBV13 and TRBJ1-5; no firm D call. V was pared by 5 bases and J by 1 base, with 12 bases between. CDR1 and CDR2 from the germline V gene are PRHDT and FYEKMQ (reference sequence). There are 15 residues in the CDR3. This chain's CDR3 is CASSLRSVSNQPQHF. The CDR3 DNA reads as TGTGCCAGCAGCCTACGATCGGTAAGCAATCAGCCCCAGCATTTT.

This clonotype came up many times. The rearrangement uses TRBV7-2 and TRBJ1-1; D unclear. The germline V and J ends were trimmed by 7 bases and 5 bases, with 17 bases remaining between them. This CDR3 comprises 14 residues. The germline CDR1 and CDR2 sequences are SGHTA and FQGNSA. The CDR3 DNA follows: TGTGCCAGCAACCTAAAGTGGGGTGGTACTGAAGCTTTCTTT. It codes for CASNLKWGGTEAFF.

V and J are TRBV29-1 and TRBJ1-3; D gene ambiguous. The V gene's germline CDR1 is SQVTM and CDR2 ANQGSEA. CDR3 length equals 13 residues. Trimming removed 2 bases from V and 0 bases from J, with 5 bases in between. CDR3 sequence (DNA): TGCAGCGTTGAAACCCTCTCTGGAAACACCATATATTTT. Its protein product is CSVETLSGNTIYF. The full variable domain, rest sourced from reference TRBV29-1 and TRBJ1-3, is SAVISQKPSRDICQRGTSLTIQCQVDSQVTMMFWYRQQPGQSLTLIATANQGSEATYESGFVIDKFPISRPNLTFSTLTVSNMSPEDSSIYLCSVETLSGNTIYFGEGSWLTVV.

The genes are TRBV7-9 and TRBJ2-7; D is ambiguous. The CDR3 runs to 13 residues. Germline CDR1 SEHNR, CDR2 FQNEAQ (reference sequence). With 4 bases removed from V and 3 bases from J, the gap between germline ends came to 10 bases. CDR3 nucleotide sequence: TGTGCCAGCAGCTCATCTGGGCTCTACGAGCAGTACTTC. Translated: CASSSSGLYEQYF.